In this sample, the clone carrying this T cell receptor beta chain turned up many times. Its antigen is still unknown. Combining iRepertoire HTBI primers with Arm-PCR of CDR3 regions, the authors built TCR beta libraries. TCRdb processed the multiplex PCR reads anew with MiXCR; each CDR3 protein has one entry. The sample lists 500,000 to 800,000 distinct CDR3 sequences; around 30% were seen once. Time point specified: persistent/refractory GD, antithyroid drugs over 5 years with positive TRAb. Following extraction of RNA from PBMCs, that RNA was used to make the TCR library. The entry originates in a study of regulatory T cells in long-lasting Graves disease. Study-wide context: Positivity for TSH receptor antibodies plus over 5 years of antithyroid drugs meant persistent Graves' disease. Regarding the study as a whole: The analysis examined peripheral blood only and excluded thyroid tissue.

This TCR was sampled from a female donor with Graves disease. The starting material was peripheral blood mononuclear cells (PBMCs), obtained when the disease was refractory, from a patient treated with antithyroid drugs.

The CDR3: CASLTLNQPQHF. The CDR3 bases are TGTGCCAGCCTTACCTTGAATCAGCCCCAGCATTTT. The chain combines TRBV28 with TRBJ1-5, with no clear D. CDR1 MDHEN and CDR2 SYDVKM come from the germline V gene. The V end was cut by 8 bases, the J end by 4 bases, with 9 bases between. This CDR3 is built from 12 residues.